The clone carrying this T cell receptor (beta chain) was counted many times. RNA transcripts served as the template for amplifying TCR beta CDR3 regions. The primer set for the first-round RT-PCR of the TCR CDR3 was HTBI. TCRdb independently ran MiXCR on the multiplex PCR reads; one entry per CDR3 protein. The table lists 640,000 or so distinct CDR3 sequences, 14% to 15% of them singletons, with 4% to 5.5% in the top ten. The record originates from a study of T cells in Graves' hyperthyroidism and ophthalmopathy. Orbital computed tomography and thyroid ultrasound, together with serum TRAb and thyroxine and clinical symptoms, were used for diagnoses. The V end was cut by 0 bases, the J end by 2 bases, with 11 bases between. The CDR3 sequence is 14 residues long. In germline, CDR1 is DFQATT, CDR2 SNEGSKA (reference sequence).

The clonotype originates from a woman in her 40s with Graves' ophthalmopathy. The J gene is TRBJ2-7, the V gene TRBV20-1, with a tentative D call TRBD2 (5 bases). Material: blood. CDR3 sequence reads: CSARDPADPYEQYF. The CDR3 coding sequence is TGCAGTGCTAGAGATCCAGCGGACCCCTACGAGCAGTACTTC.